The entry below gives a single TCR beta chain sequence along with its context. The antigen remains undetermined. This sample stems from a study of T cells in Graves' hyperthyroidism and ophthalmopathy. Amplified TCR beta CDR3 regions derived from RNA transcripts. A set of HTBI primers served as the primers for a first-round RT-PCR of the TCR CDR3. TCRdb itself ran the multiplex PCR reads through MiXCR, one entry per CDR3 protein. This sample has some 460,000 distinct CDR3 sequences, with 15% to 18% found just once. Findings and caveats of the study: Among clonotypes expanded in thyroid above 0.001, most were also found in blood. Through a model of 13 V-J features, ophthalmopathy was separated from stable hyperthyroidism.

The CDR3 has 12 amino acids. Germline CDR1 ENHRY, CDR2 SYGVKD. The V segment lost 10 bases and the J segment 4 bases; nucleotides outside the gene matches: 4. Exclusions: uncontrolled infection, other autoimmune disease, pregnancy, lactation. This clonotype was obtained from a woman aged 18 to 35 with Graves' hyperthyroidism. The sample consisted of blood. The chain uses TRBV10-3 and TRBJ2-3; 8 positions agree with TRBD1. The CDR3 region has the DNA TGTGCCAGCGGACAGGGAGCAGATACGCAGTATTTT. Protein: CASGQGADTQYF.